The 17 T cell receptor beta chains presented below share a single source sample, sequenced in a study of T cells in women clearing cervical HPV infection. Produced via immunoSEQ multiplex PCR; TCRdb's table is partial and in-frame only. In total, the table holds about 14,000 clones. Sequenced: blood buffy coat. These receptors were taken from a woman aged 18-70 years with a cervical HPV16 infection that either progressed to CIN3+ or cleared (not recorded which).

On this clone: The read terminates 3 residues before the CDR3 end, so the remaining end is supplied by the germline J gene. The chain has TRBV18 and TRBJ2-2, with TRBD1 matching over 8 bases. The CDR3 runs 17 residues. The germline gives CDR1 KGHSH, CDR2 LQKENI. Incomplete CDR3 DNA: TGTGCCAGCTCACCACCAAAAGGACAGGGCTCCCTTGGAAAG. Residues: CASSPPKGQGSLGK. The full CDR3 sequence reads CASSPPKGQGSLGKLFF. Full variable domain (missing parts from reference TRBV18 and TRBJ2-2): NAGVMQNPRHLVRRRGQEARLRCSPMKGHSHVYWYRQLPEEGLKFMVYLQKENIIDESGMPKERFSAEFPKEGPSILRIQQVVRGDSAAYFCASSPPKGQGSLGKLFFGEGSRLTVL.

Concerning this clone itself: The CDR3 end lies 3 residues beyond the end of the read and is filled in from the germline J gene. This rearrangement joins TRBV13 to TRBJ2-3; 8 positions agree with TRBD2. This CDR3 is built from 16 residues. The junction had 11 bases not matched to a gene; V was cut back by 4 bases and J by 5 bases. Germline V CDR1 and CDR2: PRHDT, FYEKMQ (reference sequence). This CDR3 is CASSSLKGLVGDTQYF. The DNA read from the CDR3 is TGTGCCAGCAGCTCGCTGAAGGGACTAGTAGGAGATACG.

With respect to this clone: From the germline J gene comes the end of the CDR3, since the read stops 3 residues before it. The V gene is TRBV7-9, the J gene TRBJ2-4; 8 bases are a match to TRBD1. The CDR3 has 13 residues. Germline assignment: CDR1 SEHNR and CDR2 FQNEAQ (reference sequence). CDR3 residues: CASSPGGSYGQYF. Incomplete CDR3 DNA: TGTGCCAGCAGTCCAGGGGGCTCCTATGGT.

Incomplete CDR3 DNA: TGTGCCACCAGTCGGGGTTACGAG. This codes for CATSRGYE. The full CDR3 sequence reads CATSRGYEQYF. The chain is built from TRBV24-1 and TRBJ2-7; tentatively, D is TRBD2 (5 bases). The sequenced fragment ends 3 residues before the CDR3 boundary, so the rest is inferred from the germline J gene. Trimming took 6 bases from V and 4 from J, leaving 6 bases between them. In germline, CDR1 is KGHDR, CDR2 SFDVKD. The CDR3 spans 11 residues.

CDR3 DNA, as far as it was read: TGTGCCAGTAGTAGCACAACCGGGACTAGCGGGAGAGGTGAC. It is translated as CASSSTTGTSGRGD. The whole CDR3 is CASSSTTGTSGRGDYTF. The V and J genes are TRBV19 and TRBJ1-2, with D maybe TRBD1 (5 bases). The CDR3 extends 3 residues past the end of the read, so its final part is completed from the germline J gene. The CDR3 length is 17 residues. CDR1 LNHDA and CDR2 SQIVND come from the germline V gene (reference sequence).

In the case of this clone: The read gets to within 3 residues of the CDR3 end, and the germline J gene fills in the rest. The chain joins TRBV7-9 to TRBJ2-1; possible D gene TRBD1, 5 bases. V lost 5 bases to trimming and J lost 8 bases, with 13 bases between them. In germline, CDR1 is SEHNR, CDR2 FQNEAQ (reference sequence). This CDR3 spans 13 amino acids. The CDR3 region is CASSDEWGDEQFF. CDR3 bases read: TGTGCCAGCAGCGACGAATGGGGCGATGAG. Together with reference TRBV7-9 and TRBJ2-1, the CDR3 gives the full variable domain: DTGVSQNPRHKITKRGQNVTFRCDPISEHNRLYWYRQTLGQGPEFLTYFQNEAQLEKSRLLSDRFSAERPKGSFSTLEIQRTEQGDSAMYLCASSDEWGDEQFFGPGTRLTVL.

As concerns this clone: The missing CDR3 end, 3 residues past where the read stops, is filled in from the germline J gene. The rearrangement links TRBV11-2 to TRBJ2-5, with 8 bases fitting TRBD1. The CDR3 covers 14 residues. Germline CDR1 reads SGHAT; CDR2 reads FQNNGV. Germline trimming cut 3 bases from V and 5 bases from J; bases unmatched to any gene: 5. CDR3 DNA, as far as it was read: TGTGCCAGCAGCTTTGGACAGGGAGGCGAGACC. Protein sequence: CASSFGQGGET. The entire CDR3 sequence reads CASSFGQGGETQYF.

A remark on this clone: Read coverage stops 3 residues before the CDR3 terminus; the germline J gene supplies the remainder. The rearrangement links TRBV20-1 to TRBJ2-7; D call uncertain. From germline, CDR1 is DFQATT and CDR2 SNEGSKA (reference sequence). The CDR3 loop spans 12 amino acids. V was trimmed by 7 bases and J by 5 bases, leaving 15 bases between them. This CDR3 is CSVLFPWHEQYF. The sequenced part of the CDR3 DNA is TGCAGTGTATTGTTCCCTTGGCACGAG.

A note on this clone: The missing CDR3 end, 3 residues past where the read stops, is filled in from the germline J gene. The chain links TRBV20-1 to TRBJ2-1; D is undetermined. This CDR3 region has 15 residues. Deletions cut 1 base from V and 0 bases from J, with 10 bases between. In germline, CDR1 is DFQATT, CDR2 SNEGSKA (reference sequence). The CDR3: CSARVLASSYNEQFF. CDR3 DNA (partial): TGCAGTGCTAGAGTCTTGGCTAGCTCCTACAATGAG.

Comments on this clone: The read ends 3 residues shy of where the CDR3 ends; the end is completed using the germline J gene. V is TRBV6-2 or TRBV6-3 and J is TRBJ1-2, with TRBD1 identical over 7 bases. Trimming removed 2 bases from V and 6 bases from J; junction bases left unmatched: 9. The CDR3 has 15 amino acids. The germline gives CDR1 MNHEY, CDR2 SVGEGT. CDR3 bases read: TGTGCCAGCAGTTACCTCGGGACAGAGTTTCATGGC. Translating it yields CASSYLGTEFHG. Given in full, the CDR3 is CASSYLGTEFHGYTF.

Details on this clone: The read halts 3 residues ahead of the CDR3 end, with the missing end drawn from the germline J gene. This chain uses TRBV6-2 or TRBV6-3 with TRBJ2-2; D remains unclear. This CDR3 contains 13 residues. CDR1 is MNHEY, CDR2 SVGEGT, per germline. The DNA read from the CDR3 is TGTGCCAGCCGCCGGTTAACTAATGAAAAG. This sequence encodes CASRRLTNEK. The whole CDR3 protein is CASRRLTNEKLFF.

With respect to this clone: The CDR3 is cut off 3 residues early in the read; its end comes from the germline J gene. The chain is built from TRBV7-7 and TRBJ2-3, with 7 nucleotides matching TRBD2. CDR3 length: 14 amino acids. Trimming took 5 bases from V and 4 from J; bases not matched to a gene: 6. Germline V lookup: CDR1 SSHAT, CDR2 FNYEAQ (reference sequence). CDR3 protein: CASSKGLGADTQYF. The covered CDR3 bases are TGTGCCAGCAGCAAAGGACTAGGGGCAGATACG.

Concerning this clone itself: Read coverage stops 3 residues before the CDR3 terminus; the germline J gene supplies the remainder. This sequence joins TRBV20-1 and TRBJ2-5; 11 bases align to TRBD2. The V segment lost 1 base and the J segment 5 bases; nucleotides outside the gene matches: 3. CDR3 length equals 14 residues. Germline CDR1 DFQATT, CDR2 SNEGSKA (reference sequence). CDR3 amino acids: CSARASGRLETQYF. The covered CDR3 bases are TGCAGTGCTAGAGCTAGCGGGAGGTTGGAGACC.

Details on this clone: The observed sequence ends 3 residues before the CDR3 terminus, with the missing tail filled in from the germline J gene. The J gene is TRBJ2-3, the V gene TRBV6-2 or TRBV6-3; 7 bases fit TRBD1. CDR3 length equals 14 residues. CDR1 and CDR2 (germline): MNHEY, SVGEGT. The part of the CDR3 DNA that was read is TGTGCCAGCAGTCCCCGACAGGGCTATCAGCCG. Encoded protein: CASSPRQGYQP. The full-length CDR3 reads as CASSPRQGYQPQYF.

The CDR3 reads CASSFPLYGYTF. CDR3 DNA, as far as it was read: TGTGCCAGCAGCTTCCCCTTATATGGC. The V gene is TRBV7-2, the J gene TRBJ1-2, with D hard to call. The read terminates 3 residues ahead of where the CDR3 ends, so the germline J gene completes it. The ends were cut back, 3 bases at V and 5 bases at J, with 7 bases in the middle. This CDR3 has 12 amino acids. Per the germline V gene, CDR1 is SGHTA and CDR2 is FQGNSA.

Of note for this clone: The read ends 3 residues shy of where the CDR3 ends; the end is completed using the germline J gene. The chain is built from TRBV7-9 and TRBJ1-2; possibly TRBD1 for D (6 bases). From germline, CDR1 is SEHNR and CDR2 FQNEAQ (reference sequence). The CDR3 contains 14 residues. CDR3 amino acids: CASSLEGRGMGYTF. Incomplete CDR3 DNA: TGTGCCAGCAGCTTAGAAGGGAGGGGGATGGGC.

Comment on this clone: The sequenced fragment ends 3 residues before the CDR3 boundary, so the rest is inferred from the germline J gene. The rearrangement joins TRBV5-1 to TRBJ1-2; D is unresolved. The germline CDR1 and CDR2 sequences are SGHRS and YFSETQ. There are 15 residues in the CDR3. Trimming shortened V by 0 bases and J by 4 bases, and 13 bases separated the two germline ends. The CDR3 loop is CASSLAASKVYGYTF. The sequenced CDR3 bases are TGCGCCAGCAGCTTGGCCGCATCTAAAGTCTATGGC.